This T cell receptor (beta chain) was sequenced for a study of beta chain features in type 1 diabetes. Study-level findings and limits: Shortening that was moderate but significant affected the TCRB CDR3s of Type 1 diabetes patients in all four CD4+ subsets.

This clone was detected a few times. Antigen specificity is unknown. Expressed TCRB transcripts were sequenced because the isolated RNA had all been reverse transcribed beforehand. Clones were read by immunoSEQ multiplex PCR, and TCRdb kept only the in-frame ones, dropping some. This table holds about 160,000 clones, approximately 7.8% found once. CD4+ naive, central memory, regulatory and stem cell-like memory cells were sorted via CD45RO/CCR7/CD25/CD127/CD95/CD27. This CDR3 has 13 amino acids. V lost 2 bases, J lost 1 base, and 6 bases lay in between. CDR1 and CDR2 (germline): SGDLS, YYNGEE. The receptor was derived from a woman in her thirties or forties with type 1 diabetes. Sequenced input: central memory CD4+ T cells from blood. The chain couples TRBV9 to TRBJ2-5; D is uncertain. The CDR3 DNA sequence: TGTGCCAGCAGCGTGCGGATCCAAGAGACCCAGTACTTC. Its translation: CASSVRIQETQYF.